The rows below give T cell receptor beta chains drawn from one sample of a study of lymphopenia after photon versus proton radiotherapy. Method: immunoSEQ multiplex PCR; TCRdb's copy keeps in-frame clones and lacks some. The sample contains around 50,000 clones, 65% to 85% of which appear only once. Sequences were derived from peripheral blood, sampled from a patient treated with proton-based radiotherapy. The source of these receptors is a man aged 60 to 75 with pancreatic cancer. Each CDR3 is given with its conserved first and last residue. The order of the fields is V gene, J gene, CDR3 protein.

v_gene: TRBV30; j_gene: TRBJ1-4; CDR3aa: CAWSTTLDREEKLFF
v_gene: TRBV7-6; j_gene: TRBJ1-4; CDR3aa: CASSLGGSNNEKLFF
v_gene: TRBV6-5; j_gene: TRBJ2-5; CDR3aa: CASSPSQTAETQYF
v_gene: TRBV6-6; j_gene: TRBJ2-7; CDR3aa: CASGRTGTAYEQYF
v_gene: TRBV27; j_gene: TRBJ2-7; CDR3aa: CASSFNWERSSYEQYF
v_gene: TRBV7-2; j_gene: TRBJ2-1; CDR3aa: CASSLVLDRYNEQFF
v_gene: TRBV28; j_gene: TRBJ2-7; CDR3aa: CASSPGLAGVREQYF
v_gene: TRBV25-1; j_gene: TRBJ1-2; CDR3aa: CASSEAGRQGANYGYTF
v_gene: TRBV6-5; j_gene: TRBJ2-1; CDR3aa: CASGTSGRYNEQFF
v_gene: TRBV6-1; j_gene: TRBJ1-1; CDR3aa: CASIPGRPNTEAFF
v_gene: TRBV27; j_gene: TRBJ1-3; CDR3aa: CASSPFWGASGNTIYF
v_gene: TRBV19; j_gene: TRBJ2-5; CDR3aa: CASSIAGERETQYF
v_gene: TRBV14; j_gene: TRBJ2-5; CDR3aa: CASSHLPTGRVMTQYF
v_gene: TRBV14; j_gene: TRBJ2-3; CDR3aa: CASSQDPSERDTDTQYF
v_gene: TRBV4-2; j_gene: TRBJ2-1; CDR3aa: CASSLASGEYNEQFF
v_gene: TRBV7-9; j_gene: TRBJ2-5; CDR3aa: CASSQLGGSWQETQYF
v_gene: TRBV6-6; j_gene: TRBJ2-7; CDR3aa: CASSPFTGGSYEQYF
v_gene: TRBV5-6; j_gene: TRBJ2-3; CDR3aa: CASSLTARTDTQYF
v_gene: TRBV2; j_gene: TRBJ2-1; CDR3aa: CASAWSSYNEQFF
v_gene: TRBV9; j_gene: TRBJ2-1; CDR3aa: CASSRGLAGFSEQFF
v_gene: TRBV7-9; j_gene: TRBJ1-5; CDR3aa: CASSFGTTNSNQPQHF
v_gene: TRBV4-2; j_gene: TRBJ2-1; CDR3aa: CASSQDLSPWGYNEQFF
v_gene: TRBV5-1; j_gene: TRBJ2-3; CDR3aa: CASSLYGGSTDTQYF
v_gene: TRBV28; j_gene: TRBJ1-1; CDR3aa: CASSSLNGSGNTEAFF
v_gene: TRBV28; j_gene: TRBJ1-2; CDR3aa: CASSPQGVYGYTF
v_gene: TRBV5-1; j_gene: TRBJ2-7; CDR3aa: CASSSSRGSSYEQYF
v_gene: TRBV6-1; j_gene: TRBJ1-5; CDR3aa: CASSASGSNQPQHF
v_gene: TRBV11-2; j_gene: TRBJ2-1; CDR3aa: CASSFILVGFGNEQFF
v_gene: TRBV4-2; j_gene: TRBJ1-2; CDR3aa: CASSQDEGGRYGYTF
v_gene: TRBV28; j_gene: TRBJ2-1; CDR3aa: CASRGAAVSGNVKFF
v_gene: TRBV29-1; j_gene: TRBJ2-7; CDR3aa: CSVESGSGEQYF
v_gene: TRBV6-5; j_gene: TRBJ2-1; CDR3aa: CASSSPGSRSYNEQFF
v_gene: TRBV6-6; j_gene: TRBJ1-1; CDR3aa: CAGGPLRNTEAFF
v_gene: TRBV5-4; j_gene: TRBJ1-1; CDR3aa: CASSLLQGLDEAFF
v_gene: TRBV7-9; j_gene: TRBJ2-1; CDR3aa: CASSLGDSQDEQFF
v_gene: TRBV18; j_gene: TRBJ1-5; CDR3aa: CASSHGDGNQPQHF
v_gene: TRBV10-3; j_gene: TRBJ2-1; CDR3aa: CAIGLGLYNEQFF
v_gene: TRBV28; j_gene: TRBJ1-2; CDR3aa: CASGQYTGGGGYTF
v_gene: TRBV4-3; j_gene: TRBJ1-4; CDR3aa: CASSQVRGDRQEKLFF
v_gene: TRBV18; j_gene: TRBJ2-7; CDR3aa: CASSLRLYEQYF
v_gene: TRBV7-3; j_gene: TRBJ2-3; CDR3aa: CASSLVGASGTDTQYF
v_gene: TRBV29-1; j_gene: TRBJ1-2; CDR3aa: CSVDPGQAGGYTF
v_gene: TRBV4-3; j_gene: TRBJ1-3; CDR3aa: CASSQFSGNTIYF
v_gene: TRBV29-1; j_gene: TRBJ2-1; CDR3aa: CSVDNRGNNEQFF
v_gene: TRBV5-1; j_gene: TRBJ1-5; CDR3aa: CASSLATGQPQHF
v_gene: TRBV2; j_gene: TRBJ2-1; CDR3aa: CASSTESYNEQFF